This T cell receptor (beta chain) was documented in a study of regulatory T cells in long-lasting Graves disease. In its sample, this clonotype was seen many times. Noted time point: newly diagnosed GD, antithyroid drugs for less than 3 months. From RNA extracted from PBMCs, the TCR library was made. With iRepertoire HTBI primers and Arm-PCR of CDR3 regions, TCR beta libraries were built. Using its own MiXCR run on the multiplex PCR reads, TCRdb lists one record per CDR3 protein. Of 400,000 to 500,000 distinct CDR3 sequences in the sample, around 17% were seen once. This sample also belongs to another study, concerning T cells in Graves' hyperthyroidism and ophthalmopathy. That paper notes: Ophthalmopathy was separated from stable hyperthyroidism by a 13 V-J model.

The clonotype was recovered from a woman in her late teens or twenties with Graves disease. This specimen consisted of peripheral blood mononuclear cells (PBMCs), obtained at new diagnosis, from a patient treated with antithyroid drugs.

The CDR3 sequence is CASSSLGAQYF. In DNA, the CDR3 is TGTGCCAGCAGCTCCCTCGGTGCGCAGTATTTT. J is TRBJ2-3 and V is TRBV7-2; no clear D gene. The CDR3 covers 11 residues. The germline V and J ends were trimmed by 4 bases and 10 bases, with 9 bases remaining between them. The germline CDR1 and CDR2 sequences are SGHTA and FQGNSA.